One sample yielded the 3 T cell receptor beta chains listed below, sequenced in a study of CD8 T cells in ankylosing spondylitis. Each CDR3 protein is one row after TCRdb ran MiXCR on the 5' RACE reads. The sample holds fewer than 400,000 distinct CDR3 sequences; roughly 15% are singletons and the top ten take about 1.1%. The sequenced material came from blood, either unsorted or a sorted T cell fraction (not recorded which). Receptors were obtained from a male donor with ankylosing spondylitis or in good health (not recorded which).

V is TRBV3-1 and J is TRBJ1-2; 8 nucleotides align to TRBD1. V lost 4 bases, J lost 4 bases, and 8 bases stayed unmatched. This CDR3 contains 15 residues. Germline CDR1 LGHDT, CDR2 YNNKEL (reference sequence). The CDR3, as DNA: TGTGCCAGCAGCCCCCGGGACAGGCGAACCTATGGCTACACCTTC. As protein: CASSPRDRRTYGYTF. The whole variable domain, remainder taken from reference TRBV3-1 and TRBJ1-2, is DTAVSQTPKYLVTQMGNDKSIKCEQNLGHDTMYWYKQDSKKFLKIMFSYNNKELIINETVPNRFSPKSPDKAHLNLHINSLELGDSAVYFCASSPRDRRTYGYTFGSGTRLTVV.

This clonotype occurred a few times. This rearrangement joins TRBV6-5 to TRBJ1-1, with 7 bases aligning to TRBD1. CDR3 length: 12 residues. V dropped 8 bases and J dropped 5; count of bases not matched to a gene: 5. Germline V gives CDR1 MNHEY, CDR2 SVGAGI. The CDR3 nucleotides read TGTGCCAGCCACAGGGGATTGACTGAAGCTTTCTTT. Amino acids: CASHRGLTEAFF.

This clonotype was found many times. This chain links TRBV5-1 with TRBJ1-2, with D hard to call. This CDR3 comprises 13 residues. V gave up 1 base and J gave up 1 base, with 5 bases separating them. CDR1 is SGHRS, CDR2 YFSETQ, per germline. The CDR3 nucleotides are TGCGCCAGCAGCTTGCCCAGTAACTATGGCTACACCTTC. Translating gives CASSLPSNYGYTF.